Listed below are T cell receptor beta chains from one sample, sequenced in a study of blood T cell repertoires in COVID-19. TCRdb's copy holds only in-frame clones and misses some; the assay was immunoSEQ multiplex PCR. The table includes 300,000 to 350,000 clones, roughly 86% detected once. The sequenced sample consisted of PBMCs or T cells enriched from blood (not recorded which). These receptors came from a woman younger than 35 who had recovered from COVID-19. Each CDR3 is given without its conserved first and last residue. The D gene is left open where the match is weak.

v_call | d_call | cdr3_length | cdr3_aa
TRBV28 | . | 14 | ASSFSQGTSSYEQY
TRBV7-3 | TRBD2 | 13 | ASSPGLADYNEQF
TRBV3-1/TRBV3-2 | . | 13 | ASSQGAGPGSPLH
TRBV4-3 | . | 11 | ASSQSHSNEQF
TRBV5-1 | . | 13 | ASSLEPGITYEQY
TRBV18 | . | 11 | ASSPSGAETQY
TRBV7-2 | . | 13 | ASSLAPGGGYEQY
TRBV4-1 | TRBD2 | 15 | ASSLGTSGGFTDTQY
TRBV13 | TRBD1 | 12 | ASSQKTGDYGYT
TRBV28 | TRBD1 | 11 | ASSLYRGTEAF
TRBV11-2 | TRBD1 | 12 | ASSLRTGGTEAF
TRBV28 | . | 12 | ASGQGYTPYEQY
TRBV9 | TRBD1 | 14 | ASSGGQVYSNTEAF
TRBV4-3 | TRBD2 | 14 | ASSLQVAGSTDTQY
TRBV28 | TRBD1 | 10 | ASSPGAGGQY
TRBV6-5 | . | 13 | ASRDPGIVNEKLF
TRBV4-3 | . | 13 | ASSQDRFRVETQY
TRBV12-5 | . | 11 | ASGLSGHGEAF
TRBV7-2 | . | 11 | ASSSRSGNTIY
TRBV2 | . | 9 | ASSQGTEAF
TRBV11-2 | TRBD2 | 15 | ASSSDGGDGRPDTQY
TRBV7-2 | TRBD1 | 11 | ASSSGQGGEAF
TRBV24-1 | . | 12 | ATARGNSNQPQH
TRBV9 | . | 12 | ASSVRGLHSPLH
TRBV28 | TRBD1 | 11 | ASRPGQEEKLF
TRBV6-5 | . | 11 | ASSNYLYQPQH
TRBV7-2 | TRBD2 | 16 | ASSKEYLAGGDTDTQY
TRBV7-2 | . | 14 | ASSSAPRAKTGELF
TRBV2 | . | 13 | ASSVETASKETQY
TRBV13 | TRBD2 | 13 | ASSLGLAGEYEQY
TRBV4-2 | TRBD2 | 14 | ASSQMGLVGTYEQY
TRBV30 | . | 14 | AWSVEGRSSGNTIY
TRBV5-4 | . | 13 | ASSLGTGNSYEQY
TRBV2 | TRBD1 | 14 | ASRERTGLTQETQY
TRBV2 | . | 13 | ASSDQGWVVQPQH
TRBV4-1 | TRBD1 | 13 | ASSQVKGGHQPQH
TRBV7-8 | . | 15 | ASSLILPGLSGNTIY
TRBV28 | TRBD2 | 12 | ASRAAGRTDTQY
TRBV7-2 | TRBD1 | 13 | ASSWGTGSNQPQH
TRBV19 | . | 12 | ASSAGSGANVLT
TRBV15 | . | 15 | ATSSRRGPISYNEQF
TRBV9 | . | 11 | ASSVDQGNEQF
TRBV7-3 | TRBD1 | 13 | ASSSRRQGNTEAF
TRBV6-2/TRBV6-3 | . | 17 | ASSYRQPGGITYNSPLH
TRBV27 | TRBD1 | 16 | ARPCPPPNRGHEQPQH
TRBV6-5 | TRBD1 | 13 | ASSTRQGLGYGYT
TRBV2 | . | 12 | ASSKGRGADTQY
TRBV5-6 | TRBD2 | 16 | ASSSGTSGRGLWKEQF
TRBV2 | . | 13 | ASSPGTGRYTEAF
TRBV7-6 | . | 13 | ASSLGHTSSYEQY
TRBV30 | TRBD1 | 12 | AWSGTGMNTEAF
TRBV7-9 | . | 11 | ASSYRDVSGYT
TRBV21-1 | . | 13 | ASCEGASSNNEQF
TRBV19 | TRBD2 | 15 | ASTHGGDRDTSGRQF
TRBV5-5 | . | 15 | ASSGSRGSGMTYEQY